This TCR beta chain emerged from a study of blood T cell repertoires in COVID-19. For the study at large: In each case, the material was cDNA or gDNA derived from T cells, B-cell-depleted T cells, or PBMCs.

Clones were sequenced by immunoSEQ multiplex PCR, and TCRdb holds only the in-frame ones, with some missing. The sample lists about 160,000 clones, about three quarters occurring once. The CDR3 is 17 amino acids. CDR1 and CDR2 (germline): SGHTA, FQGNSA. With V trimmed by 1 base and J by 0 bases, 5 bases remained unmatched. The sample was peripheral blood. The receptor was derived from a man aged 55 to 70 with acute or convalescent COVID-19. V and J are TRBV7-2 and TRBJ2-3; 9 bases are a match to TRBD2. The CDR3 DNA sequence: TGTGCCAGCAGCTTAGTTCCTAGCGGGGTTAGCACAGATACGCAGTATTTT. Its protein product is CASSLVPSGVSTDTQYF.